This TCR beta chain originates from a study of graft-versus-host responses after intestinal transplantation. Whole-study context: The recipients all started with anti-thymocyte globulin induction and then took tacrolimus and steroids for about three years. The study, taken as a whole, reports: Some GvH clones were seen earlier in gut or blood, suggesting intestinal origin. Early after transplant, HvG clones declined as circulating GvH clones peaked.

This table comes from immunoSEQ multiplex PCR, and its TCRdb copy is limited to in-frame clones, with some not included. This sample has around 25,000 clones, with over 75% found just once. To note about this clone: The antigen remains undetermined.

The CDR3 runs 17 residues. With V trimmed by 3 bases and J by 4 bases, 15 bases remained unmatched. Per the germline V gene, CDR1 is MNHEY and CDR2 is SMNVEV (reference sequence). This receptor was obtained from a human patient who received an intestinal transplant, so some T cells may come from the graft donor. The sample in question was PBMCs, obtained roughly 68 weeks after intestinal transplant. The chain links TRBV27 to TRBJ2-7; 7 nucleotides line up with TRBD2. The CDR3 DNA follows: TGTGCCAGCAGTTTGGGGAGGGGCGGAGCGACTAGTTACGAGCAGTACTTC. It translates to CASSLGRGGATSYEQYF.